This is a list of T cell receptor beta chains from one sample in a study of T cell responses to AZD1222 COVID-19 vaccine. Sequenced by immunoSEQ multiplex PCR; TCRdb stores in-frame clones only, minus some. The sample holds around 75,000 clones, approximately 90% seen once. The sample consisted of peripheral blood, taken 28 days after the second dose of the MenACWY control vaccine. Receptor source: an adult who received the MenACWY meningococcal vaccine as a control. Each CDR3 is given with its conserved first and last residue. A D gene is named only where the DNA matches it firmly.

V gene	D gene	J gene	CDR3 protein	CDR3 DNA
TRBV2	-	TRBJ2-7	CASSEGGSSYEQYF	TGTGCCAGCAGTGAAGGGGGCAGCAGCTACGAGCAGTACTTC
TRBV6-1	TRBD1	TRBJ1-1	CASSERDRRDTEAFF	TGTGCCAGCAGTGAACGGGACAGGAGAGACACTGAAGCTTTCTTT
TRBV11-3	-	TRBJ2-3	CASSSLWGGDTTDTQYF	TGTGCCAGCAGCTCCCTGTGGGGGGGGGACACAACAGATACGCAGTATTTT
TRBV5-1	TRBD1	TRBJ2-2	CASSPRTGDTGELFF	TGCGCCAGCAGCCCCCGGACAGGGGACACCGGGGAGCTGTTTTTT
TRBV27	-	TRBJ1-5	CASSLSARDYQPQHF	TGTGCCAGCAGTTTATCGGCCAGGGACTATCAGCCCCAGCATTTT
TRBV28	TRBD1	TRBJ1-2	CASSPQGILGYTF	TGTGCCAGCAGTCCACAGGGGATCCTAGGCTACACCTTC
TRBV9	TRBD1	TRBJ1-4	CASSLGDSRIGEKLFF	TGTGCCAGCAGCCTAGGGGACAGCCGGATAGGAGAAAAACTGTTTTTT
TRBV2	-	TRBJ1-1	CASIATGEAFF	TGTGCCAGCATCGCGACAGGTGAAGCTTTCTTT
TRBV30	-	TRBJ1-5	CAWSFNSNQPQHF	TGTGCCTGGAGTTTTAATAGCAATCAGCCCCAGCATTTT
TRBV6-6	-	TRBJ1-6	CASTYINSPLHF	TGTGCCAGCACCTACATAAATTCACCCCTCCACTTT
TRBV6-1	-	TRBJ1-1	CASSEVRDTEAFF	TGTGCCAGCAGTGAGGTGCGGGACACTGAAGCTTTCTTT
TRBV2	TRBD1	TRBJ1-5	CASGQGSNQPQHF	TGTGCCAGCGGACAGGGAAGCAATCAGCCCCAGCATTTT
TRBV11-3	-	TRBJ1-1	CASSTTQNTEAFF	TGTGCCAGCAGCACCACCCAGAACACTGAAGCTTTCTTT
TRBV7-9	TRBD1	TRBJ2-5	CASSRGTGETQYF	TGTGCCAGCAGCCGTGGGACAGGGGAGACCCAGTACTTC
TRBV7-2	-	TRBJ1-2	CASRGDNYGYTF	TGTGCCAGCAGGGGAGATAACTATGGCTACACCTTC
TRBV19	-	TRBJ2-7	CASSPTWDLAYEQYF	TGTGCCAGTAGTCCGACCTGGGACTTGGCCTACGAGCAGTACTTC
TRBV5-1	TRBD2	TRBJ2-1	CASSLGTSGLSEEQFF	TGCGCCAGCAGCTTGGGGACTAGCGGCCTCTCGGAAGAGCAGTTCTTC
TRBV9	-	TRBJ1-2	CASSVTGSYGYTF	TGTGCCAGCAGCGTTACGGGTAGCTATGGCTACACCTTC